This T cell receptor (beta chain) originates from a study of blood T cell repertoires in COVID-19 (dated by TCRdb to 2020 to 2021). Background on the whole study: Collaborator samples came from the United States, Italy and Spain and covered acute and convalescent phases of COVID-19. Nearly every sample came with metadata listing a de-identified subject ID, COVID-19 status, age in years and sex. Where available, HLA class I and class II types were obtained from metadata supplied by the sample provider rather than from assay-based typing. The prospective study material was composed of cDNA or gDNA derived from T cells, B-cell-depleted T cells, or PBMCs. The repertoires were released in a freely available public database intended as a resource for research on the immune response to SARS-CoV-2. The dataset comprised deeply sampled blood TCRbeta repertoires from subjects exposed to, actively infected with, or recovered from COVID-19. Samples were obtained from the ongoing ImmuneRACE study (first 160 participants) and from about 1,300 subjects provided by 6 global collaborators. What the work shows at the level of the full study, not this receptor alone: The quantity of clinical and demographic metadata differed by source and by participant and was supplied without curation.

TCRbeta CDR3 regions were amplified from genomic DNA using the immunoSEQ Assay, a bias-controlled multiplex PCR. Per the authors' processing: Nucleated cell counts per sample were estimated from amplification of reference gene primers within the assay. To quantify the absolute abundance of each unique TCRbeta CDR3 rearrangement, sequence reads were collapsed and filtered. For each sample, productive Simpson clonality was calculated by taking the square root of Simpson's diversity index across productive rearrangements. This immuneACCESS table, as held by TCRdb, lists in-frame sequences with V and J called but not all clones. Of the missing ones, under half trace to an unresolved V gene in checked studies; the others have no known cause. Clone size and V and J calls were adopted from that table, with D and trimming inferred from the DNA. The sample has around 500,000 clones on record, approximately 85% of them singletons. The ten largest clones capture about 3.2% of the sample.

Each collaborating institution followed its own protocols to collect whole blood in K2EDTA tubes. For TCRbeta analysis, collaborators shipped samples as frozen whole blood, isolated PBMCs, or DNA extracted from either of those sample types. Remarks on this clone: The specificity of this receptor is unknown. Base qualities are not at hand, and no much larger clone is one base apart.

The receptor comes from a human donor in a cohort sampled during active COVID-19. Sequenced material: peripheral blood.

The DNA sequence follows: TGTGCCAGCAGCCCCAGGGGGCCCGGCACTGAAGCTTTCTTT. This yields the protein CASSPRGPGTEAFF. The sequence is built from TRBV14 and TRBJ1-1; 8 middle bases align to TRBD1. The CDR3 runs 14 amino acids, cysteine and phenylalanine included. Only the CDR3 region is kept as DNA, spanning 42 bases read in frame from base 1. V is pruned by 4 bases and J by 4 bases, leaving 5 bases of the junction without a gene match. The germline V gene sets CDR1 to SGHDN and CDR2 to FVKESK.